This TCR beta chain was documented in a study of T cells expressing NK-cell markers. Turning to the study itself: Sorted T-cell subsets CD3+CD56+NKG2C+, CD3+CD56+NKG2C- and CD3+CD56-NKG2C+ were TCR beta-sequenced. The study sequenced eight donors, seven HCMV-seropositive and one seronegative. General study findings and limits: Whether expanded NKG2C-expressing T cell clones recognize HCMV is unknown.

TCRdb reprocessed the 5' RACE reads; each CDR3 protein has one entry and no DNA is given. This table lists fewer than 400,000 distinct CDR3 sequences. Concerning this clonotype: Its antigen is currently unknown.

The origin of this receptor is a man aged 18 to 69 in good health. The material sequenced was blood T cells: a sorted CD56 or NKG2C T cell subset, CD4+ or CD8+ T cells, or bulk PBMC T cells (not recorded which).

The CDR3 spells CASSLHGTSYEQYF. The chain combines TRBV5-1 with TRBJ2-7. This CDR3 is built from 14 residues. Looked up from germline, CDR1 is SGHRS and CDR2 is YFSETQ.